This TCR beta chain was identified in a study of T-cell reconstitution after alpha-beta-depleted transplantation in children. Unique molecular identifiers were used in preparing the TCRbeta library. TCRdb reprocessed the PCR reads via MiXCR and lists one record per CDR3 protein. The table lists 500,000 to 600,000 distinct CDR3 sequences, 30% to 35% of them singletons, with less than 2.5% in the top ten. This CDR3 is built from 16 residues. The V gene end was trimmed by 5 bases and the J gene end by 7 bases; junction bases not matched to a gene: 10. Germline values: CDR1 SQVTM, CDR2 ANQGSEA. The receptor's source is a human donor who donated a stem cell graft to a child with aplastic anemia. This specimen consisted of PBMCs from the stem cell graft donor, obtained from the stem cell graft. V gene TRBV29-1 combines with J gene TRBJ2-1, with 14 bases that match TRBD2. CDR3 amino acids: CSVRGGLAGVGNEQFF. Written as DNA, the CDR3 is TGCAGCGTTCGGGGGGGACTAGCGGGAGTAGGTAATGAGCAGTTCTTC.